This T cell receptor beta chain stems from a study of blood T cell repertoires in COVID-19. Some clones are missing from TCRdb's copy, which holds only in-frame ones; the method was immunoSEQ multiplex PCR. This table holds approximately 100,000 clones, about 70% found once. The length of the CDR3 is 17 residues. Germline V gene lookup returns CDR1 KGHDR and CDR2 SFDVKD. V lost 4 bases, J lost 0 bases, and 14 bases lay in between. The receptor comes from a human donor with acute or convalescent COVID-19. The donor label of this sample is uncertain. This rearrangement joins TRBV24-1 to TRBJ2-2, with D hard to call. Sequences were obtained from peripheral blood. The CDR3 DNA reads as TGTGCCACCAGTGAGGTCGTGGAGCCCCCGAACACCGGGGAGCTGTTTTTT. Translating gives CATSEVVEPPNTGELFF.